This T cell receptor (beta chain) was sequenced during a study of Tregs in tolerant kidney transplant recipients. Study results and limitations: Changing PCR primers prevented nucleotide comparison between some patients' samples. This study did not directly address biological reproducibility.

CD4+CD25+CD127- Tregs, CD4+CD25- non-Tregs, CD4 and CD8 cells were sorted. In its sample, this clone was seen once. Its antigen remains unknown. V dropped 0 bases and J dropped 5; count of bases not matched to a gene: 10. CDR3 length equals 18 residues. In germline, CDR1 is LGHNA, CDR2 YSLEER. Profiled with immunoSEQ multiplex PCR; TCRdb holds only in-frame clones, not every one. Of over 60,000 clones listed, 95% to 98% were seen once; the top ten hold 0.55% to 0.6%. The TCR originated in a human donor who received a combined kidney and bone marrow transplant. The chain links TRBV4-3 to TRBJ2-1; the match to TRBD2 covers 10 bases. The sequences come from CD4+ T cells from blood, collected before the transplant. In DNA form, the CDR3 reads TGCGCCAGCAGCCAAGATTTTACTAGCGGGATCAGACACAATGAGCAGTTCTTC. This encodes CASSQDFTSGIRHNEQFF.